This T cell receptor beta chain came from a study of blood T cells in healthy people across ages. Together with a sample-barcoded 5' primer, a J-beta primer mix was included in a second PCR lasting about 6 to 11 cycles. MiXCR, run by TCRdb on the 5' RACE reads, gives a single entry per CDR3 protein. Among under 700,000 distinct CDR3 sequences listed, under 30% were seen once. Germline CDR1 SGHKS, CDR2 YYEKEE (reference sequence). This CDR3 contains 12 residues. V trimming: 4 bases; J trimming: 6 bases; junction bases outside the gene matches: 3. These same records also appear under a second study, on T cells of mothers and their children. From that paper: Each donor was one of three healthy Caucasian mothers or one of their six children. Barcodes and 2-4 random nucleotides were added by M1S in the second PCR. Thymic selection shapes TCR recombination output similarly in related and unrelated pairs.

The clonotype was recovered from a boy aged 5-17 years in good health. The rearrangement joins TRBV5-5 to TRBJ2-7; 8 bases agree with TRBD1. The sequencing input was blood. The CDR3 coding sequence is TGTGCCAGCAGCACAACAGGGGGCGAGCAGTACTTC. Encoded protein: CASSTTGGEQYF.